These 24 T cell receptor beta chains came from one sample sequenced in a study of T cell responses to AZD1222 COVID-19 vaccine. Method: immunoSEQ multiplex PCR; TCRdb's copy keeps in-frame clones and lacks some. The data hold fewer than 95,000 clones, with around 89% observed a single time. This specimen was peripheral blood, taken 28 days after the second AZD1222 dose. The receptors originated from an adult who received the AZD1222 COVID-19 vaccine.

The gene calls are TRBV19 and TRBJ1-1; D unclear. This CDR3 is 14 amino acids long. From germline, CDR1 is LNHDA and CDR2 SQIVND (reference sequence). V shed 3 bases and J shed 4 bases, with 12 bases lying between them. The CDR3, as DNA: TGTGCCAGTAGTATTTCGGAGGGAAGCACTGAAGCTTTCTTT. Amino acid sequence: CASSISEGSTEAFF. The complete variable domain, with remaining parts taken from reference TRBV19 and TRBJ1-1, reads DGGITQSPKYLFRKEGQNVTLSCEQNLNHDAMYWYRQDPGQGLRLIYYSQIVNDFQKGDIAEGYSVSREKKESFPLTVTSAQKNPTAFYLCASSISEGSTEAFFGQGTRLTVV.

The V gene is TRBV25-1, the J gene TRBJ1-2, with a tentative D call TRBD1 (6 bases). The CDR3 runs 14 residues. Germline V gene data show CDR1 as MGHDK and CDR2 as SYGVNS. Trimming shortened V by 2 bases and J by 5 bases, and 12 bases separated the two germline ends. CDR3 in DNA: TGTGCCAGCAGTGAACAAGGGGGTGGGTATGGCTACACCTTC. This codes for CASSEQGGGYGYTF.

J is TRBJ2-3 and V is TRBV4-1, with 7 positions matching TRBD2. Germline assignment: CDR1 MGHRA and CDR2 YSYEKL. The V and J ends lost 4 bases and 3 bases, in that order; junction bases with no gene match: 10. The CDR3 runs to 16 residues. CDR3 nucleotides: TGCGCCAGCAGCCCCGATGGGGGGGTGGGAACAGATACGCAGTATTTT. It specifies CASSPDGGVGTDTQYF.

The chain joins TRBV5-1 to TRBJ1-1, with unresolved D. CDR1 is SGHRS, CDR2 YFSETQ, per germline. The V end was cut by 5 bases, the J end by 4 bases, with 12 bases between. This CDR3 is 13 amino acids long. CDR3 protein: CASRRPGSTEAFF. The CDR3 DNA sequence: TGCGCCAGCAGGCGCCCGGGGAGCACTGAAGCTTTCTTT.

In its sample, this clone ranks as medium-sized. The chain recombines TRBV5-6 with TRBJ1-1; D possibly corresponds to TRBD1 (5 bases). V lost 1 base and J 5 bases, leaving 12 bases between the germline ends. This CDR3 is built from 14 residues. CDR1 is SGHDT, CDR2 YYEEEE, per germline. The CDR3 DNA reads as TGTGCCAGCAGCTTGCAGGACATGTCGACTGAAGCTTTCTTT. It translates to CASSLQDMSTEAFF.

The chain has TRBV4-3 and TRBJ1-6; tentative D call: TRBD1 (5 bases). Trimming shortened V by 1 base and J by 0 bases, and 7 bases separated the two germline ends. The CDR3 length is 16 residues. Germline V gene sequence: CDR1 LGHNA, CDR2 YSLEER. This chain's CDR3 is CASSQGDSSYNSPLHF. As DNA, the CDR3 is TGCGCCAGCAGCCAAGGTGACAGCTCCTATAATTCACCCCTCCACTTT.

V gene TRBV6-2 or TRBV6-3 combines with J gene TRBJ1-5; D is unclear. The CDR3 has 15 amino acids. V lost 0 bases and J 0 bases, leaving 6 bases between the germline ends. Germline V gene sequence: CDR1 MNHEY, CDR2 SVGEGT. CDR3 region: CASSYSGYSNQPQHF. The CDR3 coding sequence is TGTGCCAGCAGTTACTCAGGGTATAGCAATCAGCCCCAGCATTTT.

This clone appeared a few times. The chain combines TRBV5-6 with TRBJ2-7, with D tentatively TRBD1 (5 bases). V was pared by 0 bases and J by 2 bases, with 15 bases between. Germline V gene data show CDR1 as SGHDT and CDR2 as YYEEEE. This CDR3 contains 16 residues. This CDR3 is CASSLGGESSPYEQYF. The CDR3 nucleotides read TGTGCCAGCAGCTTGGGGGGCGAATCAAGCCCCTACGAGCAGTACTTC.

The chain links TRBV19 to TRBJ1-2, with D tentatively TRBD1 (6 bases). The germline CDR1 and CDR2 sequences are LNHDA and SQIVND (reference sequence). With 4 bases removed from V and 4 bases from J, the gap between germline ends came to 19 bases. The CDR3 has 16 amino acids. CDR3 loop: CASSNPGGGDAYGYTF. CDR3 nucleotide sequence: TGTGCCAGTAGTAACCCTGGGGGCGGGGATGCCTATGGCTACACCTTC.

This chain links TRBV7-6 with TRBJ2-1, with 10 bases fitting TRBD1. CDR1 is SGHVS and CDR2 is FNYEAQ in the germline V gene. CDR3 length: 15 amino acids. V lost 2 bases, J lost 8 bases, and 6 bases stayed unmatched. Written as DNA, the CDR3 is TGTGCCAGCAGCTTAATCGGACAGGGGGAAGATGAGCAGTTCTTC. This translates into CASSLIGQGEDEQFF.

The chain employs TRBV11-2 and TRBJ1-4; perhaps TRBD1 as D (6 bases). The CDR3 spans 14 residues. CDR1 SGHAT and CDR2 FQNNGV come from the germline V gene. V was shortened by 3 bases and J by 5 bases, with 10 bases between the two germline ends. CDR3 nucleotide sequence: TGTGCCAGCAGCTTTGGACAGTTAAATGAAAAACTGTTTTTT. This gives the protein CASSFGQLNEKLFF.

This chain uses TRBV6-5 with TRBJ2-1; possible D gene TRBD2, 7 bases. V shed 4 bases and J shed 4 bases, with 14 bases lying between them. There are 15 residues in the CDR3. The germline V gene has CDR1 MNHEY and CDR2 SVGAGI. In nucleotides, the CDR3 is TGTGCCAGCAGTTCAGGGAGGGGGGGGTACAATGAGCAGTTCTTC. It codes for CASSSGRGGYNEQFF.

This clone was recorded only once. This rearrangement joins TRBV6-5 to TRBJ1-2; 10 positions match TRBD1. This CDR3 has 15 amino acids. From germline, CDR1 is MNHEY and CDR2 SVGAGI. V dropped 4 bases and J dropped 3; count of bases not matched to a gene: 5. The CDR3 DNA sequence: TGTGCCAGCAGTTCTCCGGGGACAGGGGACTATGGCTACACCTTC. Translation gives CASSSPGTGDYGYTF.

The chain carries TRBV5-4 and TRBJ1-2; TRBD1 matches 7 bases. J lost 4 bases, V lost 4 bases, and 10 bases had no gene match. Germline V gene lookup returns CDR1 SGHNT and CDR2 YYREEE (reference sequence). The CDR3 runs 15 residues. CDR3 DNA sequence: TGTGCCAGCAGCGCGGCGACAGGGTCTCCCTATGGCTACACCTTC. This encodes CASSAATGSPYGYTF.

The V call is TRBV6-1, the J call TRBJ1-2; 9 bases map to TRBD1. Germline V gives CDR1 MNHNS, CDR2 SASEGT. V dropped 3 bases and J dropped 4; count of bases not matched to a gene: 15. The CDR3 consists of 18 residues. CDR3 loop: CASSDRSDRGFSSYGYTF. The CDR3 region has the DNA TGTGCCAGCAGTGACCGATCTGACAGGGGGTTTTCTTCCTATGGCTACACCTTC.

This clone was seen just once. V and J are TRBV2 and TRBJ1-1, with D perhaps matching TRBD1 (5 bases). The V gene's germline CDR1 is SNHLY and CDR2 FYNNEI. V was cut by 4 bases and J by 8 bases, with 11 bases left in between. CDR3 length equals 12 residues. The CDR3 nucleotides are TGTGCCAGCAGTGTGGGAAAGGGGGAAGCTTTCTTT. It yields the protein CASSVGKGEAFF.

The chain joins TRBV2 to TRBJ1-2; 7 positions agree with TRBD1. After removal of 6 bases from V and 6 bases from J, the junction contained 13 bases not matched to a gene. This CDR3 has 15 amino acids. CDR1 is SNHLY and CDR2 is FYNNEI in the germline V gene. CDR3 protein: CASRLDRASPDGYTF. CDR3 bases: TGTGCCAGCAGACTAGACAGGGCCTCTCCCGATGGCTACACCTTC.

The chain uses TRBV4-1 and TRBJ1-1; 7 bases line up with TRBD1. The V gene end was trimmed by 0 bases and the J gene end by 6 bases; junction bases not matched to a gene: 4. Germline V gives CDR1 MGHRA, CDR2 YSYEKL. This CDR3 region has 14 residues. This CDR3 is CASSQDPRGAEAFF. For the CDR3, the DNA is TGCGCCAGCAGCCAAGACCCCAGGGGGGCTGAAGCTTTCTTT.

The DNA of the CDR3 is TGTGCCAGCTCAGGCAGGGATACGCAGTATTTT. Its protein product is CASSGRDTQYF. V gene TRBV18 combines with J gene TRBJ2-3; D is unclear. CDR1 KGHSH and CDR2 LQKENI come from the germline V gene. V was shortened by 5 bases and J by 6 bases, with 6 bases between the two germline ends. This CDR3 has 11 residues.

CDR3 coding DNA: TGTGCCAGCTCACCGTTTATTAGAGGGAATAATGAAAAACTGTTTTTT. It codes for CASSPFIRGNNEKLFF. The rearrangement joins TRBV18 to TRBJ1-4; D is unclear. V was clipped by 3 bases and J by 4 bases, with 15 bases between them. Looked up from germline, CDR1 is KGHSH and CDR2 is LQKENI. CDR3 length: 16 amino acids.

This chain connects TRBV7-6 to TRBJ1-3; possible D gene TRBD1, 6 bases. Germline loops: CDR1 SGHVS, CDR2 FNYEAQ. The CDR3 extends over 16 amino acids. V lost 5 bases and J 0 bases, leaving 14 bases between the germline ends. The CDR3 is CASSQAGADSGNTIYF. CDR3 nucleotides: TGTGCCAGCAGCCAAGCGGGGGCCGACTCTGGAAACACCATATATTTT.

This chain links TRBV6-8 with TRBJ1-2; D possibly corresponds to TRBD1 (6 bases). The germline V and J ends were trimmed by 0 bases and 2 bases, with 13 bases remaining between them. This CDR3 spans 16 amino acids. Germline assignment: CDR1 MNHGY and CDR2 SAAAGT. The DNA of the CDR3 is TGTGCCAGCAGTTACTCGATTAGGCAGGGGAACTATGGCTACACCTTC. Translation gives CASSYSIRQGNYGYTF.

Here the CDR3 reads CASSPGGAVGEQYF. DNA of the CDR3: TGTGCCAGCAGTCCGGGGGGCGCGGTTGGAGAGCAGTACTTC. This chain links TRBV28 with TRBJ2-7; TRBD2 is a possible D gene (7 bases). This CDR3 has 14 residues. Trimming removed 5 bases at V and 7 bases at J, with 18 bases between. Per germline, CDR1 MDHEN and CDR2 SYDVKM.

The chain joins TRBV10-3 to TRBJ2-3, with TRBD2 as a possible D gene (6 bases). Germline CDR1 ENHRY, CDR2 SYGVKD. The V and J ends lost 4 bases and 0 bases respectively, with 8 bases between them. CDR3 length: 14 amino acids. As DNA, the CDR3 is TGTGCCATCAGTGGGGGACTGAGCACAGATACGCAGTATTTT. It codes for CAISGGLSTDTQYF.